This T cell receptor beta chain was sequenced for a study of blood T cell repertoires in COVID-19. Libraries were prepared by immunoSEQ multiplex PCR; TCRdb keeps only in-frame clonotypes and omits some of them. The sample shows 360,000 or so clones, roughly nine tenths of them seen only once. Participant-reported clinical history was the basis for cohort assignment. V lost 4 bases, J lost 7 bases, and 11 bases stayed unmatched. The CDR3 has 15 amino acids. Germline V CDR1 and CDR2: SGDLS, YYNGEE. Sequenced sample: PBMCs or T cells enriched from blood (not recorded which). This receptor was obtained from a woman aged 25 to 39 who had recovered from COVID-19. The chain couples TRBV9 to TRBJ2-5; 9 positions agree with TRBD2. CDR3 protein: CASSPRLAEDSTQYF. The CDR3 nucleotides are TGTGCCAGCAGCCCTAGACTAGCGGAGGATTCGACCCAGTACTTC.